This TCR beta chain is from a study of cytomegalovirus exposure and HLA in healthy donors. Study observations and caveats: Links to common viral pathogens appeared, in a later analysis, for several of the most significant clusters. Later analysis suggested most CMV-associated TCR beta chains were HLA-restricted.

This clone was recorded only once. Its antigen is as yet unknown. The PCR employed 60 Vbeta primers together with 13 Jbeta primers. Data came from immunoSEQ multiplex PCR; TCRdb stores just in-frame clones and leaves some out. The table records around 210,000 clones, roughly 85% of them present only once. There were likely unrecorded immune exposures, though donors were nominally healthy when sampled. The origin of this receptor is a girl aged 2-9 years in good health and CMV-seronegative. The source material was PBMCs.

As DNA, the CDR3 is TGTGCCAGCAGCTTAGAGGGGGACACGCAGTATTTT. Translated: CASSLEGDTQYF. This chain links TRBV13 with TRBJ2-3; D possibly corresponds to TRBD1 (6 bases). Germline V gene sequence: CDR1 PRHDT, CDR2 FYEKMQ (reference sequence). The germline V and J ends were trimmed by 1 base and 9 bases, with 8 bases remaining between them. CDR3 length: 12 amino acids.